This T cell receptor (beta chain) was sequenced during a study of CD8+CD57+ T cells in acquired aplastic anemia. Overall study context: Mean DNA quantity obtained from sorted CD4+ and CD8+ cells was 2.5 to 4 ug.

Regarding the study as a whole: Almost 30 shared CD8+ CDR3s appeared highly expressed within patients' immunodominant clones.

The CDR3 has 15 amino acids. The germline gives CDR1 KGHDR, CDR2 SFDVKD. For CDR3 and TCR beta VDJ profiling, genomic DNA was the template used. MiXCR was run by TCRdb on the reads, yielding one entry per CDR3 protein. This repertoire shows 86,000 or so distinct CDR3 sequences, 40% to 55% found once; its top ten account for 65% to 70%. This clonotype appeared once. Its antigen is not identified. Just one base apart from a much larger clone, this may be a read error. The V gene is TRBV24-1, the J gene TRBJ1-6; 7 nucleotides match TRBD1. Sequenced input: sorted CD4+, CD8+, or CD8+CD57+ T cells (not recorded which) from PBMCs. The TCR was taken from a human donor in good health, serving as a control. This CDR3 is CASRQGVSYNSPLRF. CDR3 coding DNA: TGTGCCAGCAGACAGGGAGTCTCCTATAATTCACCCCTCCGCTTT.